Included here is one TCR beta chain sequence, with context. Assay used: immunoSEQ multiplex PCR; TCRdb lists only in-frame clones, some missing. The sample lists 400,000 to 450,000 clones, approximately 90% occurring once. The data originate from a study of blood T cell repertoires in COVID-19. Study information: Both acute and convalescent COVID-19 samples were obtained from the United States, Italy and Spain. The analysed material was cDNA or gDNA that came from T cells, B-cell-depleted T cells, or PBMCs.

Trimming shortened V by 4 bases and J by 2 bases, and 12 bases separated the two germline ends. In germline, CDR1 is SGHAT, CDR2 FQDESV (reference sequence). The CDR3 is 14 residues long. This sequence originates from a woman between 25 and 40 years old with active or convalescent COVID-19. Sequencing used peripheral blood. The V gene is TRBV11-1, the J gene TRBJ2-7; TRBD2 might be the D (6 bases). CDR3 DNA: TGTGCCAGCAGCTATCCGGGACTGGCCTACGAGCAGTACTTC. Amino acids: CASSYPGLAYEQYF.